Below, one T cell receptor (beta chain) is given with its context. Libraries were prepared by immunoSEQ multiplex PCR; TCRdb keeps only in-frame clonotypes and omits some of them. This sample has approximately 80,000 clones, with roughly 91% found just once. This sample is part of a study of technical replicates of blood from a handful of donors. There are 14 residues in the CDR3. Trimming cost V 4 bases and J 6 bases, with 13 bases left between them. Germline CDR1 reads SGHDT; CDR2 reads YYEEEE. The sequenced sample consisted of T cells isolated from PBMCs. This chain uses TRBV5-6 with TRBJ2-2; maybe TRBD1 (5 bases). The origin of this receptor is a human donor in good health. The CDR3 coding sequence is TGTGCCAGCAGCCCGTTAGGGGAATCCGGGGAGCTGTTTTTT. This encodes CASSPLGESGELFF.